A single T cell receptor (beta chain) is shown here with its context. Its antigen remains unidentified. From the 5' RACE reads, TCRdb called clonotypes with MiXCR, one entry per CDR3 protein. The sample has just over 250,000 distinct CDR3 sequences, roughly 5% seen once; the top ten hold less than 3.5%. The V gene's germline CDR1 is SGHRS and CDR2 YFSETQ. Trimming cost V 4 bases and J 7 bases, with 11 bases left between them. The CDR3 loop spans 13 amino acids. The data stem from a study of T cells after yellow fever vaccination. Overall study findings and caveats: Once the booster was given, most primary-vaccination clones reappeared, at 95% to 97% for CD4 and roughly 90% for CD8. Among all clonotypes, a small share was observed in both CD4 and CD8 compartments. A faster peak, day 5 versus 15, was reached by the weaker secondary response.

The receptor was derived from a man aged 18-30 years who received the YFV17D yellow fever vaccine. Here the sequenced sample was CD4+ T cells sorted from PBMCs, taken on the day of the yellow fever booster vaccination. V usage is TRBV5-1 and J usage is TRBJ2-2; D gene unclear. CDR3 region: CASSAELGGELFF. The CDR3 coding sequence is TGCGCCAGCAGCGCAGAGCTCGGCGGGGAGCTGTTTTTT.